The rows below give T cell receptor beta chains drawn from one sample of a study of blood T cell repertoires in COVID-19. Measured with immunoSEQ multiplex PCR; TCRdb has only the in-frame clones, and not every one. The data show around 40,000 clones, with roughly three quarters seen just once and 33% held by the top ten. Sequenced input: peripheral blood. All receptors derive from a woman of 80 years or more with acute or convalescent COVID-19. Each CDR3 is given with its conserved first and last residue. A D gene is named only where the DNA matches it firmly. Rows give clone size only sometimes, using once, few, many, or a class for an expanded clone.

clone size: .
J gene: TRBJ1-1
D gene: .
V gene: TRBV18
CDR3 protein: CASSETGGDTEAFF
CDR3 DNA: TGTGCCAGCTCAGAGACAGGTGGAGACACTGAAGCTTTCTTT

clone size: .
J gene: TRBJ2-7
D gene: TRBD1
V gene: TRBV28
CDR3 protein: CASRVTGVGEQYF
CDR3 DNA: TGTGCCAGCAGGGTGACAGGGGTGGGGGAGCAGTACTTC

clone size: .
J gene: TRBJ1-6
D gene: .
V gene: TRBV20-1
CDR3 protein: CSASWALSSYNSPLHF
CDR3 DNA: TGCAGTGCTAGTTGGGCTCTAAGCTCCTATAATTCACCCCTCCACTTT

clone size: .
J gene: TRBJ1-2
D gene: TRBD1
V gene: TRBV18
CDR3 protein: CASSPLLFGTGLPYGYTF
CDR3 DNA: TGTGCCAGCTCACCGCTCTTATTTGGGACAGGATTGCCCTATGGCTACACCTTC

clone size: .
J gene: TRBJ1-1
D gene: TRBD1
V gene: TRBV5-1
CDR3 protein: CASSTGTAYTEAFF
CDR3 DNA: TGCGCCAGCAGCACTGGGACAGCCTACACTGAAGCTTTCTTT

clone size: .
J gene: TRBJ2-7
D gene: .
V gene: TRBV5-1
CDR3 protein: CASSPWGSGVDREQYF
CDR3 DNA: TGCGCCAGCAGCCCCTGGGGGTCGGGAGTAGATCGCGAGCAGTACTTC

clone size: few
J gene: TRBJ2-3
D gene: TRBD2
V gene: TRBV10-3
CDR3 protein: CAISVASGRDTQYF
CDR3 DNA: TGTGCCATCAGTGTGGCTAGCGGGAGGGATACGCAGTATTTT

clone size: .
J gene: TRBJ1-4
D gene: TRBD1
V gene: TRBV6-6
CDR3 protein: CASSPGQGREKLFF
CDR3 DNA: TGTGCCAGCAGTCCTGGACAGGGTCGGGAAAAACTGTTTTTT

clone size: .
J gene: TRBJ1-2
D gene: .
V gene: TRBV29-1
CDR3 protein: CSVTPGGSGYTF
CDR3 DNA: TGCAGCGTTACCCCGGGGGGCAGTGGCTACACCTTC

clone size: .
J gene: TRBJ1-1
D gene: TRBD1
V gene: TRBV5-1
CDR3 protein: CASTDRDLDNTEAFF
CDR3 DNA: TGCGCCAGCACGGACAGGGACCTCGATAACACTGAAGCTTTCTTT

clone size: .
J gene: TRBJ2-3
D gene: TRBD2
V gene: TRBV7-2
CDR3 protein: CASSPGLAGDTQYF
CDR3 DNA: TGTGCCAGCAGCCCGGGACTAGCGGGAGATACGCAGTATTTT

clone size: .
J gene: TRBJ1-6
D gene: .
V gene: TRBV15
CDR3 protein: CATSRVRTTNSPLHF
CDR3 DNA: TGTGCCACCAGCAGAGTTCGGACAACTAATTCACCCCTCCACTTT

clone size: .
J gene: TRBJ2-6
D gene: .
V gene: TRBV19
CDR3 protein: CASKQARPGANVLTF
CDR3 DNA: TGTGCCAGTAAACAGGCTAGACCTGGGGCCAACGTCCTGACTTTC

clone size: once
J gene: TRBJ2-5
D gene: .
V gene: TRBV5-1
CDR3 protein: CASSSQGGETQYF
CDR3 DNA: TGCGCCAGCAGTTCCCAGGGTGGAGAGACCCAGTACTTC

clone size: .
J gene: TRBJ2-5
D gene: .
V gene: TRBV6-2/TRBV6-3
CDR3 protein: CASSSQPQEAQYF
CDR3 DNA: TGTGCCAGCAGTTCCCAGCCCCAAGAGGCCCAGTACTTC

clone size: once
J gene: TRBJ1-3
D gene: TRBD1
V gene: TRBV30
CDR3 protein: CAWGPVGTANSGNTIYF
CDR3 DNA: TGTGCCTGGGGGCCGGTCGGGACAGCAAACTCTGGAAACACCATATATTTT

clone size: .
J gene: TRBJ2-1
D gene: TRBD2
V gene: TRBV18
CDR3 protein: CASSPLAAGLAGSYNEQFF
CDR3 DNA: TGTGCCAGCTCACCACTCGCAGCGGGACTAGCGGGGTCCTACAATGAGCAGTTCTTC

clone size: once
J gene: TRBJ2-5
D gene: TRBD2
V gene: TRBV30
CDR3 protein: CAGKAGGETQYF
CDR3 DNA: TGTGCCGGAAAAGCGGGAGGAGAGACCCAGTACTTC

clone size: few
J gene: TRBJ2-7
D gene: TRBD1
V gene: TRBV27
CDR3 protein: CASSYTGVSSYEQYF
CDR3 DNA: TGTGCCAGCAGTTACACAGGGGTAAGCTCCTACGAGCAGTACTTC

clone size: .
J gene: TRBJ1-4
D gene: .
V gene: TRBV7-8
CDR3 protein: CASSQGHNEKLFF
CDR3 DNA: TGTGCCAGCAGCCAGGGACACAATGAAAAACTGTTTTTT

clone size: few
J gene: TRBJ2-1
D gene: TRBD1
V gene: TRBV5-4
CDR3 protein: CASSLIGDRGDEQFF
CDR3 DNA: TGTGCCAGCAGCTTGATAGGGGACAGGGGCGATGAGCAGTTCTTC

clone size: .
J gene: TRBJ2-1
D gene: TRBD2
V gene: TRBV3-1/TRBV3-2
CDR3 protein: CASSRELGGYNEQFF
CDR3 DNA: TGTGCCAGCAGCCGCGAACTGGGGGGGTACAATGAGCAGTTCTTC

clone size: .
J gene: TRBJ1-1
D gene: TRBD1
V gene: TRBV19
CDR3 protein: CASSFGQGPSEAFF
CDR3 DNA: TGTGCCAGTAGTTTCGGACAGGGTCCGTCTGAAGCTTTCTTT

clone size: .
J gene: TRBJ1-3
D gene: TRBD1
V gene: TRBV6-5
CDR3 protein: CASLQGWGNTIYF
CDR3 DNA: TGTGCCAGCTTACAGGGGTGGGGAAACACCATATATTTT

clone size: .
J gene: TRBJ1-1
D gene: .
V gene: TRBV18
CDR3 protein: CASSDRTEAFF
CDR3 DNA: TGTGCCAGCTCAGACAGGACTGAAGCTTTCTTT

clone size: .
J gene: TRBJ2-7
D gene: .
V gene: TRBV7-9
CDR3 protein: CASSFNPRGRGSYEQYF
CDR3 DNA: TGTGCCAGCAGCTTTAACCCTCGGGGGAGAGGCTCCTACGAGCAGTACTTC

clone size: .
J gene: TRBJ2-7
D gene: TRBD2
V gene: TRBV6-5
CDR3 protein: CASPLSGSWYEQYF
CDR3 DNA: TGTGCCAGCCCGTTAAGCGGGAGCTGGTACGAGCAGTACTTC

clone size: once
J gene: TRBJ1-1
D gene: .
V gene: TRBV12-1
CDR3 protein: CASSFAGAGQLNTEAFF
CDR3 DNA: TGTGCCAGCAGCTTTGCGGGGGCTGGACAGTTGAACACTGAAGCTTTCTTT

clone size: .
J gene: TRBJ2-7
D gene: TRBD2
V gene: TRBV5-1
CDR3 protein: CASMIAGRSYEQYF
CDR3 DNA: TGCGCCAGCATGATAGCGGGAAGATCTTACGAGCAGTACTTC

clone size: .
J gene: TRBJ1-2
D gene: .
V gene: TRBV19
CDR3 protein: CASSIEALYGYTF
CDR3 DNA: TGTGCCAGTAGTATAGAAGCGTTATATGGCTACACCTTC

clone size: .
J gene: TRBJ2-5
D gene: TRBD2
V gene: TRBV5-1
CDR3 protein: CASRAGEETQYF
CDR3 DNA: TGCGCCAGCAGAGCGGGAGAAGAGACCCAGTACTTC

clone size: once
J gene: TRBJ1-1
D gene: .
V gene: TRBV29-1
CDR3 protein: CNAVRDTEAFF
CDR3 DNA: TGCAACGCTGTAAGAGACACTGAAGCTTTCTTT

clone size: .
J gene: TRBJ2-7
D gene: TRBD1
V gene: TRBV27
CDR3 protein: CASSLSKAGGTHEQYF
CDR3 DNA: TGTGCCAGCAGTTTATCGAAGGCAGGGGGCACCCACGAGCAGTACTTC

clone size: .
J gene: TRBJ2-5
D gene: .
V gene: TRBV5-1
CDR3 protein: CASSLGLVALRGTGETQYF
CDR3 DNA: TGCGCCAGCAGCTTGGGTCTCGTGGCATTACGGGGAACCGGGGAGACCCAGTACTTC

clone size: .
J gene: TRBJ2-1
D gene: .
V gene: TRBV7-8
CDR3 protein: CASSLGGRDEQFF
CDR3 DNA: TGTGCCAGCAGCTTAGGAGGGCGGGATGAGCAGTTCTTC

clone size: .
J gene: TRBJ2-1
D gene: TRBD1
V gene: TRBV27
CDR3 protein: CASSSGTGYNEQFF
CDR3 DNA: TGTGCCAGCAGTTCTGGGACAGGGTACAATGAGCAGTTCTTC

clone size: .
J gene: TRBJ1-2
D gene: .
V gene: TRBV7-9
CDR3 protein: CASSYGTSNGYTF
CDR3 DNA: TGTGCCAGCAGCTACGGGACTTCTAATGGCTACACCTTC

clone size: .
J gene: TRBJ2-3
D gene: TRBD2
V gene: TRBV7-3
CDR3 protein: CASSSHSGRVTDTQYF
CDR3 DNA: TGTGCCAGCAGCTCCCATAGCGGGAGGGTGACAGATACGCAGTATTTT

clone size: .
J gene: TRBJ1-3
D gene: .
V gene: TRBV27
CDR3 protein: CAAPKYSGNTIYF
CDR3 DNA: TGTGCAGCTCCAAAATACTCTGGAAACACCATATATTTT

clone size: few
J gene: TRBJ2-1
D gene: TRBD2
V gene: TRBV29-1
CDR3 protein: CSVRTSGNTNEQFF
CDR3 DNA: TGCAGCGTTCGGACTAGCGGGAATACCAATGAGCAGTTCTTC

clone size: .
J gene: TRBJ2-2
D gene: TRBD2
V gene: TRBV7-2
CDR3 protein: CASSLASRLAGGGNTGELFF
CDR3 DNA: TGTGCCAGCAGCTTAGCCTCGAGACTAGCGGGAGGGGGGAACACCGGGGAGCTGTTTTTT

clone size: .
J gene: TRBJ2-7
D gene: TRBD2
V gene: TRBV30
CDR3 protein: CAWSVLAGPYEQYF
CDR3 DNA: TGTGCCTGGAGTGTACTAGCGGGCCCCTACGAGCAGTACTTC

clone size: .
J gene: TRBJ1-5
D gene: .
V gene: TRBV5-6
CDR3 protein: CASSLGTPMGQPQHF
CDR3 DNA: TGTGCCAGCAGCTTGGGGACACCCATGGGGCAGCCCCAGCATTTT

clone size: .
J gene: TRBJ1-2
D gene: .
V gene: TRBV27
CDR3 protein: CASSLWGGSSGYTF
CDR3 DNA: TGTGCCAGCAGTTTATGGGGGGGATCTAGTGGCTACACCTTC

clone size: .
J gene: TRBJ2-7
D gene: .
V gene: TRBV10-3
CDR3 protein: CAISDQLYPYEQYF
CDR3 DNA: TGTGCCATCAGTGATCAACTATACCCCTACGAGCAGTACTTC

clone size: .
J gene: TRBJ1-3
D gene: .
V gene: TRBV5-4
CDR3 protein: CASSLRGGSGNTIYF
CDR3 DNA: TGTGCCAGCAGCTTGCGGGGGGGCTCTGGAAACACCATATATTTT

clone size: .
J gene: TRBJ1-1
D gene: .
V gene: TRBV5-1
CDR3 protein: CASSLQGSTEAFF
CDR3 DNA: TGCGCCAGCAGCTTACAGGGAAGCACTGAAGCTTTCTTT

clone size: .
J gene: TRBJ2-7
D gene: .
V gene: TRBV7-2
CDR3 protein: CASSLGLYGEQYF
CDR3 DNA: TGTGCCAGCAGCTTAGGACTATATGGCGAGCAGTACTTC

clone size: .
J gene: TRBJ1-5
D gene: .
V gene: TRBV19
CDR3 protein: CASSIGRGSNQPQHF
CDR3 DNA: TGTGCCAGTAGTATAGGCAGGGGAAGCAATCAGCCCCAGCATTTT

clone size: .
J gene: TRBJ1-1
D gene: .
V gene: TRBV5-1
CDR3 protein: CASSFGEDTEAFF
CDR3 DNA: TGCGCCAGCAGCTTTGGGGAGGACACTGAAGCTTTCTTT

clone size: .
J gene: TRBJ2-5
D gene: TRBD1
V gene: TRBV12-3/TRBV12-4
CDR3 protein: CASSLTGGGTQYF
CDR3 DNA: TGTGCCAGCAGCTTGACAGGGGGTGGGACCCAGTACTTC

clone size: once
J gene: TRBJ1-3
D gene: .
V gene: TRBV28
CDR3 protein: CASSSAGNTIYF
CDR3 DNA: TGTGCCAGCAGTTCTGCTGGAAACACCATATATTTT

clone size: .
J gene: TRBJ1-2
D gene: TRBD1
V gene: TRBV5-4
CDR3 protein: CASSEGQPYGYTF
CDR3 DNA: TGTGCCAGCAGCGAGGGACAGCCCTATGGCTACACCTTC

clone size: .
J gene: TRBJ2-3
D gene: .
V gene: TRBV12-5
CDR3 protein: CASGLGQGSGATDTQYF
CDR3 DNA: TGTGCTAGTGGTTTGGGGCAGGGGTCAGGGGCAACAGATACGCAGTATTTT

clone size: .
J gene: TRBJ1-1
D gene: TRBD1
V gene: TRBV18
CDR3 protein: CASSAGQGSTEAFF
CDR3 DNA: TGTGCCAGCTCAGCGGGACAGGGGTCCACTGAAGCTTTCTTT